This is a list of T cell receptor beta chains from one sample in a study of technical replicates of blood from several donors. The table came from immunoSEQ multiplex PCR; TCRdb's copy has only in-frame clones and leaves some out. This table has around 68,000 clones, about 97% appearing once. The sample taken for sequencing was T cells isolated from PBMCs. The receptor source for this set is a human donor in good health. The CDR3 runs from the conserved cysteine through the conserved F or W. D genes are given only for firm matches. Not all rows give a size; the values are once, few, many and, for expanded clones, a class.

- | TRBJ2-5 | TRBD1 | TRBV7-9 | CASSQTGTGVQETQYF | TGTGCCAGCAGCCAAACCGGGACAGGGGTCCAAGAGACCCAGTACTTC
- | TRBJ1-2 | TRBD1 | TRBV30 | CAWSAGGKGYTF | TGTGCCTGGAGTGCAGGGGGCAAGGGCTACACCTTC
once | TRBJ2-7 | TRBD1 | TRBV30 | CAWALDRVVDEQYF | TGTGCCTGGGCATTAGACAGGGTAGTGGACGAGCAGTACTTC
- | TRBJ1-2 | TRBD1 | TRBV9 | CASSDTGTGGDGYTF | TGTGCCAGCAGCGATACCGGGACAGGGGGCGATGGCTACACCTTC
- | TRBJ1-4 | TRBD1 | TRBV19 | CASSIASGTGNEKLFF | TGTGCCAGTAGTATCGCATCCGGGACAGGGAATGAAAAACTGTTTTTT
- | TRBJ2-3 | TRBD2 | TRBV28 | CASHPRTSGLRGDTQYF | TGTGCCAGCCACCCTCGGACTAGCGGCCTAAGAGGGGATACGCAGTATTTT
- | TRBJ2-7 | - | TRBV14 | CASSHALYEQYF | TGTGCCAGCAGCCATGCGCTCTACGAGCAGTACTTC
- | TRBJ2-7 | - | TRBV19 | CASSISHRSSYEQYF | TGTGCCAGTAGTATATCCCACAGGTCCTCCTACGAGCAGTACTTC
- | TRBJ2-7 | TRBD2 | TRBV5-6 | CASSFELAGDEQYF | TGTGCCAGCAGCTTCGAACTAGCGGGAGACGAGCAGTACTTC
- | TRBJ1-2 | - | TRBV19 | CASSISRQELIYGYTF | TGTGCCAGTAGTATATCACGACAGGAACTGATCTATGGCTACACCTTC
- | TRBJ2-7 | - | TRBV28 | CASSFGDAYEQYF | TGTGCCAGCAGTTTCGGGGATGCCTACGAGCAGTACTTC
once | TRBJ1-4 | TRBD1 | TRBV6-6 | CASSYRGPDEKLFF | TGTGCCAGCAGTTACAGGGGGCCAGATGAAAAACTGTTTTTT
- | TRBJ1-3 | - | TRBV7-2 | CASKQSSGNTIYF | TGTGCCAGCAAACAGAGCTCTGGAAACACCATATATTTT
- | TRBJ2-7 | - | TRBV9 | CASSVNTAITYEQYF | TGTGCCAGCAGCGTTAATACAGCCATAACCTACGAGCAGTACTTC
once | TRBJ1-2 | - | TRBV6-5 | CASSSIAGYSGYTF | TGTGCCAGCAGTTCTATTGCAGGGTATTCGGGCTACACCTTC
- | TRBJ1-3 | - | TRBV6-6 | CASSYSADLTGNTIYF | TGTGCCAGCAGTTACTCGGCGGATTTGACTGGAAACACCATATATTTT
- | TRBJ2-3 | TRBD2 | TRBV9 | CASSPLGAGGLPDTQYF | TGTGCCAGCAGCCCCCTCGGGGCGGGAGGGCTGCCAGATACGCAGTATTTT
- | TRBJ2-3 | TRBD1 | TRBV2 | CASMDRSSTDTQYF | TGTGCCAGTATGGACAGGTCCAGCACAGATACGCAGTATTTT
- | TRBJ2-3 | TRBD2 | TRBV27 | CASSPTIATSGKARTDTQYF | TGTGCCAGCAGTCCTACCATTGCGACCAGCGGGAAAGCTCGCACAGATACGCAGTATTTT
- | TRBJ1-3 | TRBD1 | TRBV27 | CASSTTGWVGNTIYF | TGTGCCAGCTCCACGACAGGGTGGGTTGGAAACACCATATATTTT
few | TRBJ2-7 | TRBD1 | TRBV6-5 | CASSRQGENEQYF | TGTGCCAGCAGTCGACAGGGGGAAAACGAGCAGTACTTC
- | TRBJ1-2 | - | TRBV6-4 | CASSESGRDGYTF | TGTGCCAGCAGTGAGTCAGGGAGGGATGGCTACACCTTC
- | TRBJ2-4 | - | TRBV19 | CASSIPPGSDKNIQYF | TGTGCCAGTAGTATTCCCCCGGGATCGGACAAAAACATTCAGTACTTC
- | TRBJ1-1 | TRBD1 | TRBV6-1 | CASRTRQGTNTEAFF | TGTGCCAGCAGGACTCGACAGGGAACCAACACTGAAGCTTTCTTT
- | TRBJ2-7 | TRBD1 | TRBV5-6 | CASSPGQDSTYEQYF | TGTGCCAGCAGCCCAGGACAGGATTCTACCTACGAGCAGTACTTC
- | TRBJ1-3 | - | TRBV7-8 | CASSWRVGEVLSGNTIYF | TGTGCCAGCAGCTGGCGGGTCGGGGAAGTCCTATCTGGAAACACCATATATTTT
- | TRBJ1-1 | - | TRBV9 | CASSFQGGYTEAFF | TGTGCCAGCAGTTTTCAGGGAGGGTACACTGAAGCTTTCTTT
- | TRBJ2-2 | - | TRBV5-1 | CASSLGQNTGELFF | TGCGCCAGCAGCTTGGGACAGAACACCGGGGAGCTGTTTTTT
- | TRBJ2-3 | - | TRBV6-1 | CASSEIEDTQYF | TGTGCCAGCAGTGAAATAGAAGATACGCAGTATTTT
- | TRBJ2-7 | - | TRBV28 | CASSFTGYEQYF | TGTGCCAGCAGTTTTACAGGGTACGAGCAGTACTTC
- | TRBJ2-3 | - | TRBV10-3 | CAISESEAGDTQYF | TGTGCCATCAGTGAGTCTGAGGCTGGAGATACGCAGTATTTT
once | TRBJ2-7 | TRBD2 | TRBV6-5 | CASSYSITSGRNEQYF | TGTGCCAGCAGTTACTCGATTACTAGCGGGAGGAACGAGCAGTACTTC
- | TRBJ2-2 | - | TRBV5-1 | CASSFTAGGTGELFF | TGCGCCAGCAGCTTTACAGCTGGCGGGACCGGGGAGCTGTTTTTT
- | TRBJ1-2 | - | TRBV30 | CAWSVQGSYGYTF | TGTGCCTGGAGTGTACAGGGAAGCTATGGCTACACCTTC
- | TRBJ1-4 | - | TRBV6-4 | CASSNTGEKLFF | TGTGCCAGCAGCAATACAGGAGAGAAACTGTTTTTT
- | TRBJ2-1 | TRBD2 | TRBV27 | CASLGGINEQFF | TGTGCCAGCCTGGGGGGGATCAATGAGCAGTTCTTC
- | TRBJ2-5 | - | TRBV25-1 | CASSDDILAKETQYF | TGTGCCAGCAGTGATGATATCCTAGCAAAAGAGACCCAGTACTTC
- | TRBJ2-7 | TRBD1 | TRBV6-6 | CASRLETGREQYF | TGTGCCAGCAGACTCGAGACAGGGCGGGAGCAGTACTTC
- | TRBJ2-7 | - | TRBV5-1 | CASSLVVTGSEQYF | TGCGCCAGCAGCTTGGTCGTGACAGGCAGCGAGCAGTACTTC
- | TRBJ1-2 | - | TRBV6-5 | CASSPLRTRPYGYTF | TGTGCCAGCAGTCCGTTAAGGACACGTCCTTATGGCTACACCTTC
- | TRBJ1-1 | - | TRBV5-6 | CASSLADGGISRKAFF | TGTGCCAGCAGCTTGGCCGACGGGGGAATATCAAGGAAAGCTTTCTTT
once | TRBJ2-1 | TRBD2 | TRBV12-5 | CASGPPTSGRGYNEQFF | TGTGCTAGTGGCCCCCCGACTAGCGGGAGGGGCTACAATGAGCAGTTCTTC
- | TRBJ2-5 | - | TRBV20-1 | CSARVRETQYF | TGCAGTGCTAGAGTGCGAGAGACCCAGTACTTC
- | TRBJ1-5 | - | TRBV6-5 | CASSYNSNQPQHF | TGTGCCAGCAGCTATAATAGCAATCAGCCCCAGCATTTT
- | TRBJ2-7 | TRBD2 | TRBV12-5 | CASGLGTSGRVYEQYF | TGTGCTAGTGGTTTGGGGACTAGCGGGAGGGTCTACGAGCAGTACTTC
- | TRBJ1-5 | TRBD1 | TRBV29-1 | CSVAGDRDNQPQHF | TGCAGCGTGGCCGGGGACAGGGATAATCAGCCCCAGCATTTT
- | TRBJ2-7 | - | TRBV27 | CASSLGQIYEQYF | TGTGCCAGCAGTTTAGGGCAGATCTACGAGCAGTACTTC
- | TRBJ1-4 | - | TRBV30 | CAWSVLRSTNEKLFF | TGTGCCTGGAGTGTACTAAGGTCAACTAATGAAAAACTGTTTTTT
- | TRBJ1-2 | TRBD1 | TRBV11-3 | CASSHTTGNYGYTF | TGTGCCAGCAGCCACACGACAGGGAACTATGGCTACACCTTC
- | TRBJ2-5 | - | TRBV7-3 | CASSLTAQETQYF | TGTGCCAGCTCCCTGACTGCCCAAGAGACCCAGTACTTC
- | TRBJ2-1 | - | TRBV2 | CASSDGGTSPKQFF | TGTGCCAGCAGTGATGGGGGGACGTCACCCAAGCAGTTCTTC
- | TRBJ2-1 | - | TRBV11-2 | CASSSLQGTTYNEQFF | TGTGCCAGCAGCTCCCTCCAAGGGACAACCTACAATGAGCAGTTCTTC
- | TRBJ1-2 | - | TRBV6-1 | CASSVLAIGTINYGYTF | TGTGCCAGCAGTGTTTTAGCGATTGGTACCATTAACTATGGCTACACCTTC
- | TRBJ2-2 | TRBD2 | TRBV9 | CASSVLAVINTGELFF | TGTGCCAGCAGCGTACTAGCGGTAATTAATACCGGGGAGCTGTTTTTT
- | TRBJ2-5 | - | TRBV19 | CASSQQGQETQYF | TGTGCCAGTAGTCAACAGGGTCAAGAGACCCAGTACTTC
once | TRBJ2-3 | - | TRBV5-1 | CASSLGVAADTQYF | TGCGCCAGCAGCTTGGGGGTAGCAGCAGATACGCAGTATTTT
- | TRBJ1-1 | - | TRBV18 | CASSWAIKDGATEAFF | TGTGCCAGCTCCTGGGCGATTAAGGATGGGGCTACTGAAGCTTTCTTT